The text below deals with one T cell receptor (beta chain). These data come from a study of blood T cells in healthy people across ages. CDR1 is SQVTM and CDR2 is ANQGSEA in the germline V gene. Trimming cost V 7 bases and J 2 bases; bases outside gene matches: 9. The CDR3 loop spans 14 amino acids. It was with a sample-barcoded 5' primer and a J-beta primer mix that a second PCR of roughly 7 to 12 cycles was run. TCRdb redid the calling of the 5' RACE reads with MiXCR, one entry per CDR3 protein. The sample carries hundreds of thousands of distinct CDR3 sequences, about 48% recorded once. The gene calls are TRBV29-1 and TRBJ2-3; 7 bases agree with TRBD1. Sequenced: blood. This TCR was sampled from a man aged 30 to 39 in good health. The CDR3 sequence is CSDLGQANTDTQYF. The CDR3 DNA sequence: TGCAGCGACCTCGGACAGGCGAACACAGATACGCAGTATTTT.